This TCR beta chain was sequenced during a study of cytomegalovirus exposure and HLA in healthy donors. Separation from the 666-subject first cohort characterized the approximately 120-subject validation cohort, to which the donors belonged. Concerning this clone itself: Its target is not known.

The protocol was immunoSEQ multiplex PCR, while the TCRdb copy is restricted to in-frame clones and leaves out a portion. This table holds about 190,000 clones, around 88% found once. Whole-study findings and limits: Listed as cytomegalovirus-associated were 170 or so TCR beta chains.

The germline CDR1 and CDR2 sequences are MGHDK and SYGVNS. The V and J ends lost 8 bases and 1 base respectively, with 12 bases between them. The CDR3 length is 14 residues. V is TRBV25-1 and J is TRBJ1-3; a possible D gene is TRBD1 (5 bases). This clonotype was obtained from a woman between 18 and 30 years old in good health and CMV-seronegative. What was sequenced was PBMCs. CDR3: CASGQGGSGNTIYF. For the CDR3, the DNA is TGTGCCAGCGGCCAGGGAGGATCTGGAAACACCATATATTTT.